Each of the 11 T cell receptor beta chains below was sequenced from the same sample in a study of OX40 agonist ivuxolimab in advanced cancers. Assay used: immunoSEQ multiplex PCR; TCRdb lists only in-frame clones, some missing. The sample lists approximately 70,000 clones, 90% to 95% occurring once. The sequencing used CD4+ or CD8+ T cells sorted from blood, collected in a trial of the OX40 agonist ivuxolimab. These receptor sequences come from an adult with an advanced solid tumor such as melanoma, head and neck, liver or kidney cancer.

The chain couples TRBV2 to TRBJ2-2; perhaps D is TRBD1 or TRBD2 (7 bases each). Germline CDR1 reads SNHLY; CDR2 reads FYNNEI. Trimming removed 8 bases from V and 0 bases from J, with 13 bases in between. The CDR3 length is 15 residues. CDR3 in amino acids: CASQGGPTNTGELFF. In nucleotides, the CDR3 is TGTGCCAGCCAGGGGGGGCCAACGAACACCGGGGAGCTGTTTTTT.

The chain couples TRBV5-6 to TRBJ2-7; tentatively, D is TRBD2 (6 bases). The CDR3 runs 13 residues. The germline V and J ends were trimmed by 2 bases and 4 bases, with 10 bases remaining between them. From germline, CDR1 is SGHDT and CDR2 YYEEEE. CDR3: CASSFEGGYEQYF. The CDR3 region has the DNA TGTGCCAGCAGCTTCGAGGGAGGTTACGAGCAGTACTTC.

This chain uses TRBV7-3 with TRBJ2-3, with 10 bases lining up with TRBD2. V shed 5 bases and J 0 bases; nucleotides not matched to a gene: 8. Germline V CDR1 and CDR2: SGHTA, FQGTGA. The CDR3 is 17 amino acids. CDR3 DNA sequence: TGTGCCAGCAGCCCTGTTAGCGGGGGGACTAGCACAGATACGCAGTATTTT. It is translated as CASSPVSGGTSTDTQYF.

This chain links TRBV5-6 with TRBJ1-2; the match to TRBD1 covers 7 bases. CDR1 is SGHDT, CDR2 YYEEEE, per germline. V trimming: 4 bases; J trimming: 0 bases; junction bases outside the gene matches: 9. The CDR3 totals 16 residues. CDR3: CASSIWTGETNYGYTF. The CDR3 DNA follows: TGTGCCAGCAGCATTTGGACAGGCGAGACTAACTATGGCTACACCTTC. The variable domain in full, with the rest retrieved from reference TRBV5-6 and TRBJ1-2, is DAGVTQSPTHLIKTRGQQVTLRCSPKSGHDTVSWYQQALGQGPQFIFQYYEEEERQRGNFPDRFSGHQFPNYSSELNVNALLLGDSALYLCASSIWTGETNYGYTFGSGTRLTVV.

The CDR3 protein is CASSLWDRGTNEKLFF. In nucleotides, the CDR3 is TGTGCCAGCAGCTTGTGGGACAGGGGAACTAATGAAAAACTGTTTTTT. This chain joins TRBV5-6 and TRBJ1-4, with 10 bases fitting TRBD1. Germline CDR1 is SGHDT and CDR2 is YYEEEE. With V trimmed by 1 base and J by 1 base, 1 base remained unmatched. This CDR3 is 16 amino acids long.

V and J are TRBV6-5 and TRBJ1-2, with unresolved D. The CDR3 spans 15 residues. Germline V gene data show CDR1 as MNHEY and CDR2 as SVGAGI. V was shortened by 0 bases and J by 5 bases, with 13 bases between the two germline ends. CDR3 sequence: CASSYSAARGYGYTF. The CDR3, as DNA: TGTGCCAGCAGTTACTCAGCCGCCCGTGGGTATGGCTACACCTTC.

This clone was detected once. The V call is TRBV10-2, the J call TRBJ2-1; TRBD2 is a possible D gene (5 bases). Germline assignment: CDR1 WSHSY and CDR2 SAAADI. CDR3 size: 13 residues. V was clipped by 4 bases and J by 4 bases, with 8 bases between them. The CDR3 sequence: CASSATSYNEQFF. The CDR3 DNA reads TGCGCCAGCAGTGCTACTAGTTACAATGAGCAGTTCTTC.

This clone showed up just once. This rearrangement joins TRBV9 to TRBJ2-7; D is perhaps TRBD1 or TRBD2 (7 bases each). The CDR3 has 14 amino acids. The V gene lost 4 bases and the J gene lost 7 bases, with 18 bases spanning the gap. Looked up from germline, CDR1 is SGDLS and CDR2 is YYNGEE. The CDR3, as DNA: TGTGCCAGCAGCCCAGGGGGGGTCTCTACTGAGCAGTACTTC. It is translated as CASSPGGVSTEQYF.

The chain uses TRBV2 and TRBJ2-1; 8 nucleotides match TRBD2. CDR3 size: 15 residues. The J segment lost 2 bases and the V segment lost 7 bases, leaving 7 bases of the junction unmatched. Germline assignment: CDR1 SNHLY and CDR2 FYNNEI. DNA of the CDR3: TGTGCCAGCACTAGTAGCGGGGCAGCCTACAATGAGCAGTTCTTC. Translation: CASTSSGAAYNEQFF.

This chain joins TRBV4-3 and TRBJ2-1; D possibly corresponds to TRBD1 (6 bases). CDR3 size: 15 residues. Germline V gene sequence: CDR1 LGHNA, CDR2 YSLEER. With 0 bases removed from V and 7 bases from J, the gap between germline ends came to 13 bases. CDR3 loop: CASSQDTGLLNEQFF. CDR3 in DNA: TGCGCCAGCAGCCAAGATACAGGGCTTTTGAATGAGCAGTTCTTC.

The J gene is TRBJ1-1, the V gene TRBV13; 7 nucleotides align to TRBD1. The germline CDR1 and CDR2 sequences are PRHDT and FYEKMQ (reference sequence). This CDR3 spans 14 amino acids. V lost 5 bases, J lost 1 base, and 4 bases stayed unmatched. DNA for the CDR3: TGTGCCAGCAGCCCGGGACAGCCGAACACTGAAGCTTTCTTT. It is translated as CASSPGQPNTEAFF.